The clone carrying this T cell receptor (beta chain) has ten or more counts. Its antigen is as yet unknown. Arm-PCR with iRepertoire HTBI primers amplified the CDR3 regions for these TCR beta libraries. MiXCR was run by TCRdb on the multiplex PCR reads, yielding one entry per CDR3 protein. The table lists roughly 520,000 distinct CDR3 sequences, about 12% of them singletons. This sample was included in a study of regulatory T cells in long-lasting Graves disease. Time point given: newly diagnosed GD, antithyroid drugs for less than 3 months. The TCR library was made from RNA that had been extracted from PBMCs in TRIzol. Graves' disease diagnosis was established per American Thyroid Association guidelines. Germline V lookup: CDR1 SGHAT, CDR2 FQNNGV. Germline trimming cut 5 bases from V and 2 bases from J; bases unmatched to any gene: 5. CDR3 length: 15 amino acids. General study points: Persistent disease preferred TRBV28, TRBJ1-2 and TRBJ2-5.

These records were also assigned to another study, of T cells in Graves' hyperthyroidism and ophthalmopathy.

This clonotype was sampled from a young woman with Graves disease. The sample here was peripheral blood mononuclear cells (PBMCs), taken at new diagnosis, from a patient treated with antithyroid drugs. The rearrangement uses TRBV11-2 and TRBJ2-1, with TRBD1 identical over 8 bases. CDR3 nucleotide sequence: TGTGCCAGCAGCCCAAGGACAGGGACCTACAATGAGCAGTTCTTC. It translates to CASSPRTGTYNEQFF.